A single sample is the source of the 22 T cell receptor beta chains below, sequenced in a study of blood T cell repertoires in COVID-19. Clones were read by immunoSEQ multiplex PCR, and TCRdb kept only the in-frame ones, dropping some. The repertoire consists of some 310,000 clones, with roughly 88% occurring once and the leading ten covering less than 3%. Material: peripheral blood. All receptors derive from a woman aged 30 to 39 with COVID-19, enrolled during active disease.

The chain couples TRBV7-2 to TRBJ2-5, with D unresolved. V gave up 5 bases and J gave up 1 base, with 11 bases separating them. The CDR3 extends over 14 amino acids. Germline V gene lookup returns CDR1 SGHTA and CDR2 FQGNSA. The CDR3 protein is CASSRLRGQETQYF. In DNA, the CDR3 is TGTGCCAGCAGCCGCTTACGAGGCCAAGAGACCCAGTACTTC.

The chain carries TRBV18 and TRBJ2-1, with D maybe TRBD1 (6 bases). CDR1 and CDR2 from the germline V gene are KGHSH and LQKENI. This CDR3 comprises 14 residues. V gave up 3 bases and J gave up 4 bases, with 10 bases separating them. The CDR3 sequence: CASSPAGVYNEQFF. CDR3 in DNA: TGTGCCAGCTCACCCGCAGGGGTTTACAATGAGCAGTTCTTC.

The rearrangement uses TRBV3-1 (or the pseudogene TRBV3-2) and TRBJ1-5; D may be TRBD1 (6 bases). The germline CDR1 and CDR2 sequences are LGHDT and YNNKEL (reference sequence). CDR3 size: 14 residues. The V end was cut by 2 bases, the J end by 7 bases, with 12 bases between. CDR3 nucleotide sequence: TGTGCCAGCAGCCAACGGGGGGGCGACCAGCCCCAGCATTTT. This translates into CASSQRGGDQPQHF.

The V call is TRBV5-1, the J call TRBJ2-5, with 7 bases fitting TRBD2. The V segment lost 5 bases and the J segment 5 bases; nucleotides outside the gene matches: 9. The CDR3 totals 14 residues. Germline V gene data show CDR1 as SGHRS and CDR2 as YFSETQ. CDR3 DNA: TGCGCCAGCAGTGACATCGGGGGGAGCGAGACCCAGTACTTC. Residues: CASSDIGGSETQYF. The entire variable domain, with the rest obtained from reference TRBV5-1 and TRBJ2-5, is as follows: KAGVTQTPRYLIKTRGQQVTLSCSPISGHRSVSWYQQTPGQGLQFLFEYFSETQRNKGNFPGRFSGRQFSNSRSEMNVSTLELGDSALYLCASSDIGGSETQYFGPGTRLLVL.

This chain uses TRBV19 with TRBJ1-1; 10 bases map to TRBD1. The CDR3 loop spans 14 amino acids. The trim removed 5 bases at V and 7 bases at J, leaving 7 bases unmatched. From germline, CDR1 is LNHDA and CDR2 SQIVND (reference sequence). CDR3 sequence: CASSLRTGGVEAFF. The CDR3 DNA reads TGTGCCAGTAGTCTGCGGACAGGGGGTGTTGAAGCTTTCTTT.

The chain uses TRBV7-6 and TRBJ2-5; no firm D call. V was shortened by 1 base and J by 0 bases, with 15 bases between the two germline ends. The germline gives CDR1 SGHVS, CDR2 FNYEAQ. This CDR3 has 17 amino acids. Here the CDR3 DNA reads TGTGCCAGCAGCTTAGATCTATCGAACAGCCACCAAGAGACCCAGTACTTC. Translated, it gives CASSLDLSNSHQETQYF.

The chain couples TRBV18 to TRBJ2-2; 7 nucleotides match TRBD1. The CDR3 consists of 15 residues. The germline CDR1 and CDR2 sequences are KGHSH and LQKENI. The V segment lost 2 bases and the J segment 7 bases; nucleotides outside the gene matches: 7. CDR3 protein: CASSPVGGWGGELFF. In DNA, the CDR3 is TGTGCCAGCTCACCAGTAGGGGGCTGGGGCGGGGAGCTGTTTTTT.

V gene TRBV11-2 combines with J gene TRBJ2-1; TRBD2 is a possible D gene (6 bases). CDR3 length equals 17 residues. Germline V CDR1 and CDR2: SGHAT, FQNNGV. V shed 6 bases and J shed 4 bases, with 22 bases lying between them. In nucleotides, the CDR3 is TGTGCCAGCAGGCTAGCAGGTGGGACTGCAGGTTACAATGAGCAGTTCTTC. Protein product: CASRLAGGTAGYNEQFF.

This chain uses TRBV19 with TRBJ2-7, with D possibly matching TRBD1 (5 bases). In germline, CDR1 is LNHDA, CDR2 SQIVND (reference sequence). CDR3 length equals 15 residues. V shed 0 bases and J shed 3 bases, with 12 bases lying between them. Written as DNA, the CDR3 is TGTGCCAGTAGTATAGATGCCGCCGACAGCTACGAGCAGTACTTC. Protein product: CASSIDAADSYEQYF.

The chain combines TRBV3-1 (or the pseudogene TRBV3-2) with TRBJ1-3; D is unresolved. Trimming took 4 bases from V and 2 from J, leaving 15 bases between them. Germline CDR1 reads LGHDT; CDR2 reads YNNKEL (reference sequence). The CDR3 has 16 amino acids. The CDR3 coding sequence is TGTGCCAGCAGCCCACCTCGGACGGGGACTGGAAACACCATATATTTT. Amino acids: CASSPPRTGTGNTIYF.

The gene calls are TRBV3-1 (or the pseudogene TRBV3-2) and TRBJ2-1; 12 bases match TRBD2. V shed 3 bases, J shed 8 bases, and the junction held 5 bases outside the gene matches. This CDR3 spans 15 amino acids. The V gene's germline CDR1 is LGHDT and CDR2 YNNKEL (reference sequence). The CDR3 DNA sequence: TGTGCCAGCAGCCATCTAGCGGGAGGGCCATATGAGCAGTTCTTC. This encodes CASSHLAGGPYEQFF.

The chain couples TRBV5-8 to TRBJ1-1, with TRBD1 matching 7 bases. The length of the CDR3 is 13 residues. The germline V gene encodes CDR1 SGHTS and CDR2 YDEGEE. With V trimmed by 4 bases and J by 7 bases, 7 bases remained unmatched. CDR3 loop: CASSPTGAGEAFF. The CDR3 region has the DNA TGTGCCAGCAGCCCAACAGGGGCAGGTGAAGCTTTCTTT.

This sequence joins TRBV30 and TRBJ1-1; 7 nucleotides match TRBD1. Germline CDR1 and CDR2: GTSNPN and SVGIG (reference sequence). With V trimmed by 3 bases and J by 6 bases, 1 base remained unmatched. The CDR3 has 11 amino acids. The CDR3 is CAWSDRAEAFF. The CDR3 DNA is TGTGCCTGGAGCGACAGGGCTGAAGCTTTCTTT.

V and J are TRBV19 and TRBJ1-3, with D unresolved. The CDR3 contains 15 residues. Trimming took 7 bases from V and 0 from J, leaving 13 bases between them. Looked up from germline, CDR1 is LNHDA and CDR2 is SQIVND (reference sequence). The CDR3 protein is CASKRQHFSGNTIYF. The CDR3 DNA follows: TGTGCCAGTAAGAGGCAGCATTTCTCTGGAAACACCATATATTTT.

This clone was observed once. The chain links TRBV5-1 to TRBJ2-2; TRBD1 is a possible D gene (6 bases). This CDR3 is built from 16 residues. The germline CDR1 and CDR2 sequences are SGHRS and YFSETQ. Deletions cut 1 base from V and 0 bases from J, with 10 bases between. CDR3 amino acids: CASSLRQAANTGELFF. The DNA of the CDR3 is TGCGCCAGCAGCTTGCGACAGGCGGCGAACACCGGGGAGCTGTTTTTT.

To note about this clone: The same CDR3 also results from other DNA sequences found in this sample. CDR3 sequence: CSVEAQGNTEAFF. CDR3 in DNA: TGCAGCGTTGAAGCACAGGGGAACACTGAAGCTTTCTTT. The rearrangement links TRBV29-1 to TRBJ1-1; TRBD1 is a possible D gene (6 bases). This CDR3 comprises 13 residues. Trimming left V 1 base short and J 1 base short, with 7 bases between. Germline V gene lookup returns CDR1 SQVTM and CDR2 ANQGSEA.

CDR3 loop: CASSPLGRSNQPQHF. The CDR3 region has the DNA TGTGCCAGCAGTCCCCTCGGCAGGTCCAATCAGCCCCAGCATTTT. The chain combines TRBV27 with TRBJ1-5; D is uncertain. Trimming stripped 5 bases from V and 3 bases from J, with 14 bases between. Germline lookup yields CDR1 MNHEY and CDR2 SMNVEV (reference sequence). The CDR3 is 15 residues long.

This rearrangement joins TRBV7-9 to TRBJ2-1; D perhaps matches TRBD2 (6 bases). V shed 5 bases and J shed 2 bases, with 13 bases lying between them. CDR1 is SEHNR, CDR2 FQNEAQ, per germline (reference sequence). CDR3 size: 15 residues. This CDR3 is CASSPGIAAYNEQFF. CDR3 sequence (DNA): TGTGCCAGCAGCCCAGGGATAGCGGCCTACAATGAGCAGTTCTTC.

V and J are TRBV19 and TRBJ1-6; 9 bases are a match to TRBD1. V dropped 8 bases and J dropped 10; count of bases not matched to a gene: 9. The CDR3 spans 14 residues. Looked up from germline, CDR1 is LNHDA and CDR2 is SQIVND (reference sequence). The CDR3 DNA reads TGTGCCAGTGGTCCCGGGACAGGGCACTCACCCCTCCACTTT. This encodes CASGPGTGHSPLHF. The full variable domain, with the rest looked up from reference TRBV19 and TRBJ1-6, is DGGITQSPKYLFRKEGQNVTLSCEQNLNHDAMYWYRQDPGQGLRLIYYSQIVNDFQKGDIAEGYSVSREKKESFPLTVTSAQKNPTAFYLCASGPGTGHSPLHFGNGTRLTVT.

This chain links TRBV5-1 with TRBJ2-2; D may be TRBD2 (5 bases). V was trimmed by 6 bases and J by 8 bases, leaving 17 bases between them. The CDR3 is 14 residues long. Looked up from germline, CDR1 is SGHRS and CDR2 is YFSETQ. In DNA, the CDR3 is TGCGCCAGCACCCGAAGGACCGGGGAAGGGGAGCTGTTTTTT. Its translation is CASTRRTGEGELFF.

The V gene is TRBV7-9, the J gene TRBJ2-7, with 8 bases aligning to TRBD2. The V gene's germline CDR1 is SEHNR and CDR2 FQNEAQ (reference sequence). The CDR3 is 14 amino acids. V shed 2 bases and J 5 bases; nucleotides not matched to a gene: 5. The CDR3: CASSLTSGSDEQYF. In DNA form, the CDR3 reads TGTGCCAGCAGCTTAACTAGCGGATCCGACGAGCAGTACTTC.

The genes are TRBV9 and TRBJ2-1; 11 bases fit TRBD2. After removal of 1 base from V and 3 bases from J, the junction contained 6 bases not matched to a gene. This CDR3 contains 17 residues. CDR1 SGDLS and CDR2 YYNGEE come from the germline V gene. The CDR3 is CASSVTVSGRGYNEQFF. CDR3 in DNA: TGTGCCAGCAGCGTAACCGTTAGCGGGAGGGGCTACAATGAGCAGTTCTTC.